This T cell receptor beta chain was observed in a study of T-cell memory formation after mild COVID-19 (dated by TCRdb to 2020 to 2022). About the full investigation: TCR sequence clusters from the two donors were largely donor specific. In a couple of donors, T-cell clones that expanded and contracted after mild COVID-19 were tracked by sequencing TCRalpha and TCRbeta repertoires over time. The cohort was made up of two young adult volunteers, one female and one male, who were previously healthy.

This clonotype has a handful of counts. The clone's antigen remains unknown. Within one base of it there is no much larger clone, and no base qualities were kept. Trimming takes 5 bases off V and 1 base off J; junction bases not matched to a gene: 12. For CDR1 and CDR2, the germline V gene lists SGHTA and FQGNSA. The cysteine opens and the phenylalanine closes a CDR3 of 17 amino acids. CDR3 DNA only is kept here, 51 bases in frame from base 1. On the study overall, not on this receptor specifically: Whether the second-wave clones peaking on day 37 were SARS-CoV-2 specific was not confirmed. The detection of some responding clones in pre-infection memory suggests that pre-existing cross-reactive memory T cells joined the SARS-CoV-2 response. Contracting CD4+ clones turned up mainly in the CM and EM memory subsets, whereas EMRA was where CD8+ clones were enriched. Only a couple of mild cases were covered in the study, and larger cohorts including severe cases with pre-infection samples were considered necessary. Clones that contracted from day 15 to 85 showed balanced CD4/CD8 phenotypes, whereas a second wave of clones that expanded from day 15 to 37 leaned towards CD4+.

The listed sequencing device is Illumina NovaSeq 6000. Using 5'RACE with constant-segment primers, TCRalpha and TCRbeta cDNA libraries were constructed, with sample barcodes and unique molecular identifiers added in the process. RNA was extracted from every sample with Trizol reagent. The libraries were amplified in two PCR steps, and the second step added a second sample barcode and Illumina TruSeq adapters. Sequencing of the libraries was done on an Illumina NovaSeq, producing 2 x 150 bp paired-end reads. Per the original workflow: With migec v1.2.7, reads were demultiplexed and then collapsed into UMI-guided consensus sequences. Using mixcr v2.1.11, UMI consensuses were aligned to TRA and TRB V and J templates and then assembled into clonotypes. Clonotypes were classified as expanded or contracted when called significant by both edgeR and NoisET, with noise models trained on biological replicates. edgeR calls used a false discovery rate-adjusted p below 0.01 and a log2 fold-change threshold of 1. As an exploratory analysis of dynamics, PCA with hierarchical clustering was applied to max-normalized trajectories of the 1000 most abundant clonotypes. Separately sequenced CD4+ and CD8+ repertoires were used to assign a CD4 or CD8 phenotype to each responding clone. TCRdb trimmed public reads at Q25 via fastp, called clones via MiXCR and kept in-frame beta chains. Duplicate CDR3 protein sequences are folded into a single record with the most common DNA and genes. The V and J calls and clone size are TCRdb's, not the authors'. Here the sample has fewer than 350,000 distinct CDR3 sequences; around 15% occur a single time. The ten largest clones capture under 25% of the sample.

Ficoll-Paque density gradient centrifugation was used to isolate PBMCs. The sequenced sample was PBMCs or a T cell subset sorted from them (not recorded which). The rearranged chain carries TRBV7-2 and TRBJ2-3, with TRBD2 identical over 7 junction bases. The source of this sequence is a man aged 18-30 years who had mild COVID-19 (a few samples of this study predate the infection). The sample titles of this study are shuffled in the database, so cell type and time point are left out; the donor was told from shared clones. The CDR3 region reads CASSQGSGGTGTDTQYF. The nucleotide sequence reads as follows: TGTGCCAGCAGCCAAGGGTCCGGGGGGACGGGCACAGATACGCAGTATTTT. Full variable domain (CDR3 extended with the reference TRBV7-2 and TRBJ2-3 proteins): GAGVSQSPSNKVTEKGKDVELRCDPISGHTALYWYRQSLGQGLEFLIYFQGNSAPDKSGLPSDRFSAERTGGSVSTLTIQRTQQEDSAVYLCASSQGSGGTGTDTQYFGPGTRLTVL.